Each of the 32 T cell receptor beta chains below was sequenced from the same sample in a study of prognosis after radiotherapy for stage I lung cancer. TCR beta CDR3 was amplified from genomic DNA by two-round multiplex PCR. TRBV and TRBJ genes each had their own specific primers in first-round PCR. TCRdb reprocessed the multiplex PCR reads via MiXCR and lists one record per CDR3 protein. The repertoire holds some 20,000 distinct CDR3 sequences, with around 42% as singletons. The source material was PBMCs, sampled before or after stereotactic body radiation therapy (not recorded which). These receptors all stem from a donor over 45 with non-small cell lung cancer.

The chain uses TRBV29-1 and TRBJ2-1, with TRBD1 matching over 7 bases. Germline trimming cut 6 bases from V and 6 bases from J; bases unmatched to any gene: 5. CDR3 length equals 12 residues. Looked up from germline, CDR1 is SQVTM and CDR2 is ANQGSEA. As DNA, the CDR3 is TGCAGCGTCCGGGCAGGGGGCAATGAGCAGTTCTTC. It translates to CSVRAGGNEQFF.

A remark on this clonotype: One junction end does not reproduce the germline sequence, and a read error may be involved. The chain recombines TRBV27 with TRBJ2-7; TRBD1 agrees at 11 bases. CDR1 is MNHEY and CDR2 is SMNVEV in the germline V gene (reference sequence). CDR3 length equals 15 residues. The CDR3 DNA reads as TGTGCGAGCAAGTGGACAGGGGGCGACTACTACGAGCAGTACTTC. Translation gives CASKWTGGDYYEQYF.

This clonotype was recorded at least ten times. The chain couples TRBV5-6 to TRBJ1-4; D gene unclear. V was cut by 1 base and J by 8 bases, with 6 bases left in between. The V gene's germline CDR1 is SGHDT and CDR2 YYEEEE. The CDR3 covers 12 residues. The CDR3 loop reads CASSLKNEKLFF. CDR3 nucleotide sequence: TGTGCCAGCAGCTTGAAGAACGAAAAACTGTTTTTT.

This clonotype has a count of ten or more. CDR3 protein: CASSYSLNTEAFF. The CDR3 region has the DNA TGCGCCAGCAGCTACAGCTTGAACACTGAAGCTTTCTTT. The chain combines TRBV5-1 with TRBJ1-1; no reliable D call. From germline, CDR1 is SGHRS and CDR2 YFSETQ. CDR3 length equals 13 residues. Trimming removed 3 bases at V and 0 bases at J, with 6 bases between. Combining the CDR3 with reference TRBV5-1 and TRBJ1-1 gives the whole variable domain KAGVTQTPRYLIKTRGQQVTLSCSPISGHRSVSWYQQTPGQGLQFLFEYFSETQRNKGNFPGRFSGRQFSNSRSEMNVSTLELGDSALYLCASSYSLNTEAFFGQGTRLTVV.

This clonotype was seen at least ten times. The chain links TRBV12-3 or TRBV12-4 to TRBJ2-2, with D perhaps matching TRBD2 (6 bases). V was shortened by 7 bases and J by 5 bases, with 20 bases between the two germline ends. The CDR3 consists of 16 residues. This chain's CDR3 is CASTSDSSGNTGELFF. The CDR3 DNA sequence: TGTGCCAGCACTTCGGATAGTAGCGGCAATACCGGGGAGCTGTTTTTT.

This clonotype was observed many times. The CDR3 protein is CASSEVEGQNEKLFF. In DNA, the CDR3 is TGTGCCAGCAGTGAAGTGGAGGGGCAGAATGAAAAACTGTTTTTT. The chain combines TRBV6-2 or TRBV6-3 with TRBJ1-4; D is perhaps TRBD1 (5 bases). V was trimmed by 5 bases and J by 5 bases, leaving 15 bases between them. Germline-derived CDR1 and CDR2 are MNHEY and SVGEGT. This CDR3 is 15 amino acids long.

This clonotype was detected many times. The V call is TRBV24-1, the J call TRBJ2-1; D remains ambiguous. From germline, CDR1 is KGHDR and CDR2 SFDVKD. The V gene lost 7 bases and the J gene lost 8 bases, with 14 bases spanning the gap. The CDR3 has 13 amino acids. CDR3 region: CATRNSRFDEQFF. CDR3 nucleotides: TGTGCCACCAGGAATAGTCGGTTTGATGAGCAGTTCTTC.

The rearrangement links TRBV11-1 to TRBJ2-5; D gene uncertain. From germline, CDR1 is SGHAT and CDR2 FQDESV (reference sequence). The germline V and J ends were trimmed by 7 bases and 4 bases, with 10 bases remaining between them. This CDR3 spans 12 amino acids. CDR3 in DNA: TGTGCCAGCATTGGGCCTCCAGAGACCCAGTACTTC. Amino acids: CASIGPPETQYF.

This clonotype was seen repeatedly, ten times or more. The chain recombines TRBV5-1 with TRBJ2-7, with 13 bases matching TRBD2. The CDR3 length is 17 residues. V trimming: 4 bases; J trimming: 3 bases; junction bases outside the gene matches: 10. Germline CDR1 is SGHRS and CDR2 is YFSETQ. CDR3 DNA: TGCGCCAGCAGCGGGGGGACTAGCGGGATCCTTGGCTACGAGCAGTACTTC. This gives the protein CASSGGTSGILGYEQYF.

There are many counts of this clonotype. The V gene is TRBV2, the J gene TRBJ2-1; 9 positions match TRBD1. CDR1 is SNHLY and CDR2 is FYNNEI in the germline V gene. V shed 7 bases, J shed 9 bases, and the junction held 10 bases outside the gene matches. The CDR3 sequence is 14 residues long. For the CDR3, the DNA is TGTGCCAGCACCCTCGGGACAGGGATAGGTGAGCAGTTCTTC. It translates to CASTLGTGIGEQFF.

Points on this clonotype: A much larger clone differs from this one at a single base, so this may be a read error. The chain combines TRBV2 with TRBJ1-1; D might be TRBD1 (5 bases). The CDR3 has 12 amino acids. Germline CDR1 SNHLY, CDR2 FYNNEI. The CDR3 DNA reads TGTGCCGGCGGGGGTTCGATCTCTGAAGCTCTCTTT. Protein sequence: CAGGGSISEALF.

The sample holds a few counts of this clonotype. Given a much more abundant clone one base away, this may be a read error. The CDR3 loop is CASSLDRGTEAFF. The CDR3 DNA reads as TGTGCCAGCAGTTTAGACAGGGGCACTGAAGCTTTCTTT. The chain joins TRBV6-5 to TRBJ1-1, with 8 bases that match TRBD1. The CDR3 covers 13 residues. The germline V gene has CDR1 MNHEY and CDR2 SVGAGI. The junction had 2 bases not matched to a gene; V was cut back by 4 bases and J by 4 bases.

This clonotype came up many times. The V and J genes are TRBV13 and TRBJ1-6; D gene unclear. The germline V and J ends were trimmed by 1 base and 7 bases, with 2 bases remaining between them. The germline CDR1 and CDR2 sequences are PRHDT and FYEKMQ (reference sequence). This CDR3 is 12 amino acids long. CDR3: CASSLENSPLHF. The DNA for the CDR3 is TGTGCCAGCAGCTTAGAGAATTCACCCCTCCACTTT.

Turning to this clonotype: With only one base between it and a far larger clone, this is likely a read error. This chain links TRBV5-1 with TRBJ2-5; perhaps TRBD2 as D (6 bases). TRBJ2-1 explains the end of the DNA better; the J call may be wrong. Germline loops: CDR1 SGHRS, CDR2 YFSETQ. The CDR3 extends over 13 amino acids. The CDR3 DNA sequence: TGCGCCAACAGCCCCGGAGGGGACAATGAGCAGTTCTTC. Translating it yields CANSPGGDNEQFF.

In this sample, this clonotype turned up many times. The CDR3 DNA follows: TGTGCCAGCAGCTGGCCGGGATCCCGGAACACCGGGGAGCTGTTTTTT. Protein sequence: CASSWPGSRNTGELFF. This sequence joins TRBV5-4 and TRBJ2-2, with D perhaps matching TRBD2 (5 bases). With 3 bases removed from V and 1 base from J, the gap between germline ends came to 13 bases. In germline, CDR1 is SGHNT, CDR2 YYREEE (reference sequence). The CDR3 has 16 residues.

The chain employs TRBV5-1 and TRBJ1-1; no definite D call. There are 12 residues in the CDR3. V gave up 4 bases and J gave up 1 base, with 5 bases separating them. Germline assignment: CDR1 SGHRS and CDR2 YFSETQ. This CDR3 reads CASSAGNTEAFF. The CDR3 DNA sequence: TGCGCCAGCAGCGCAGGGAACACTGAAGCTTTCTTT.

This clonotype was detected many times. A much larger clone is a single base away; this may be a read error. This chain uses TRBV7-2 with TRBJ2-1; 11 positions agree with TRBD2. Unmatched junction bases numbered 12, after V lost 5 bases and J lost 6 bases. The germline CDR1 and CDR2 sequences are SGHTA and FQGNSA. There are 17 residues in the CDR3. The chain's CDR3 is CASSITSGSSWVNEQFF. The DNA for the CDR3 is TGTGCCAGCAGCATTACTAGCGGGAGCTCCTGGGTCAATGAGCAGTTCTTC.

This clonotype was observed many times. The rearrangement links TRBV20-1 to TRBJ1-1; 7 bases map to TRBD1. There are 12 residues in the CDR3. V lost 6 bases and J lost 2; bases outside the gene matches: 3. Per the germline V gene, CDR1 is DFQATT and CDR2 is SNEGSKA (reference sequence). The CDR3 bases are TGCAGTGCCCGGACAGGCAACACTGAAGCTTTCTTT. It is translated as CSARTGNTEAFF.

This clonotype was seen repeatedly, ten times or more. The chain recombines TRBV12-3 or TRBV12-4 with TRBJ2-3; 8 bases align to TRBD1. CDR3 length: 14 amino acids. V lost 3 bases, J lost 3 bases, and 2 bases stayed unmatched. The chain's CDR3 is CASSFRQGTDTQYF. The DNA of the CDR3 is TGTGCCAGCAGTTTTAGACAGGGGACAGATACGCAGTATTTT.

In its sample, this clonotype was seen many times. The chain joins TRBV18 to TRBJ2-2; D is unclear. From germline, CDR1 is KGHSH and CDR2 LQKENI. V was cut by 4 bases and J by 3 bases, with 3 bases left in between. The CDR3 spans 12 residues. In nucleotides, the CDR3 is TGTGCCAGCTCACGGGACACCGGGGAGCTGTTTTTT. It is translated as CASSRDTGELFF.

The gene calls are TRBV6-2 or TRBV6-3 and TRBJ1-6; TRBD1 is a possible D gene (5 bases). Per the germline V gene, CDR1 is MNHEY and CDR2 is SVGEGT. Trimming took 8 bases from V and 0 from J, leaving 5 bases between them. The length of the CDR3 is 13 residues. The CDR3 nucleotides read TGTGCCAGCGGGACCTCCTATAATTCACCCCTCCACTTT. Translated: CASGTSYNSPLHF.

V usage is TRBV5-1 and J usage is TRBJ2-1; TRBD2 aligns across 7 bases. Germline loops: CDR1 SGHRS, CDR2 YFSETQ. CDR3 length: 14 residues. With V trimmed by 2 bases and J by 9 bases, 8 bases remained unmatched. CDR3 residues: CASSFLAAGAEQFF. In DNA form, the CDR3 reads TGCGCCAGCAGCTTCCTAGCGGCCGGGGCTGAGCAGTTCTTC.

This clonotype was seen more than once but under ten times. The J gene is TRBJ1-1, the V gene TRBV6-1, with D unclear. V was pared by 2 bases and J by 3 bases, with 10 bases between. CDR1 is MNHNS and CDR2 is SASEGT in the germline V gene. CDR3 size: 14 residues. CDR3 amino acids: CASSEFVPDTEAFF. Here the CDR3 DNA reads TGTGCCAGCAGTGAATTTGTGCCAGACACTGAAGCTTTCTTT.

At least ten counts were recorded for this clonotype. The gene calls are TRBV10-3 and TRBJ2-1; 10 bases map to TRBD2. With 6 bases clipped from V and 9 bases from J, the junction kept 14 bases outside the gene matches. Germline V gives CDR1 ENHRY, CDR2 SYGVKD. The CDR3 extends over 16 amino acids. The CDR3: CAIRTEAGGPSGEQFF. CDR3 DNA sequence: TGTGCCATCAGGACCGAAGCGGGAGGGCCTTCTGGTGAGCAGTTCTTC.

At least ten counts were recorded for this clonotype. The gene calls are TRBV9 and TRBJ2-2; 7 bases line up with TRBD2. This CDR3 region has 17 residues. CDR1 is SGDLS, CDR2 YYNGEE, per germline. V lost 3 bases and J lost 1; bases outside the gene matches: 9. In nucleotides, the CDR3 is TGTGCCAGCAGCGCCATCCAGACTAGCCTGAACACCGGGGAGCTGTTTTTT. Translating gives CASSAIQTSLNTGELFF.

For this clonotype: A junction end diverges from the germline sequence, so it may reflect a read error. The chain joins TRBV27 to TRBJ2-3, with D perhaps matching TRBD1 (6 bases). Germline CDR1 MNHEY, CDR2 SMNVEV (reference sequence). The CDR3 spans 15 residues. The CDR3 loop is CASSLGPGRTDAQYF. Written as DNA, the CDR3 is TGTGCCAGCAGTTTAGGGCCCGGTCGGACAGATGCGCAGTATTTT.

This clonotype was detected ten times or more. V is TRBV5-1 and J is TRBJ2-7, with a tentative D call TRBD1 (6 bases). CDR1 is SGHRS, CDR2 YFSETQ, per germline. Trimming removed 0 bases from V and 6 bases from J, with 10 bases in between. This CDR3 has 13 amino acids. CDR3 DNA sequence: TGCGCCAGCAGCTTGGTCCCGACAGGCGAGCAGTACTTC. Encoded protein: CASSLVPTGEQYF. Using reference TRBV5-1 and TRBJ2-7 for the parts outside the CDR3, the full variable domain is KAGVTQTPRYLIKTRGQQVTLSCSPISGHRSVSWYQQTPGQGLQFLFEYFSETQRNKGNFPGRFSGRQFSNSRSEMNVSTLELGDSALYLCASSLVPTGEQYFGPGTRLTVT.

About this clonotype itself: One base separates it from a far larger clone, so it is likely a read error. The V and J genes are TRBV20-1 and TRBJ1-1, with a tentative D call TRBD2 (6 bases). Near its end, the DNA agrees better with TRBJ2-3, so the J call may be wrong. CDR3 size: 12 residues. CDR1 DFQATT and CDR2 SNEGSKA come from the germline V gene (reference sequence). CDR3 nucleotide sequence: TGCAGTGCGTCAGGCGGGATGTATACGCAGTATTTT. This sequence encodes CSASGGMYTQYF.

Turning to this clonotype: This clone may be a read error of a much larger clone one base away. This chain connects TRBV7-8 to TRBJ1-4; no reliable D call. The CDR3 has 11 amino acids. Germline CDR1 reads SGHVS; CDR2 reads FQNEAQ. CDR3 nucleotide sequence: TGTCCCAGCAGCCAAACAAGGGAACTGTTTTTT. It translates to CPSSQTRELFF.

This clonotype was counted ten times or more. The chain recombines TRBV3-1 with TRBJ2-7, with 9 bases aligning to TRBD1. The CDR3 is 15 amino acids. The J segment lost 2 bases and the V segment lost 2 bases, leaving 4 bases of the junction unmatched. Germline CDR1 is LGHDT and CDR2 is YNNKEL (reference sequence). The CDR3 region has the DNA TGTGCCAGCAGCCAAAAAGGACAGGGGACCTACGAGCAGTACTTC. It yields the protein CASSQKGQGTYEQYF.

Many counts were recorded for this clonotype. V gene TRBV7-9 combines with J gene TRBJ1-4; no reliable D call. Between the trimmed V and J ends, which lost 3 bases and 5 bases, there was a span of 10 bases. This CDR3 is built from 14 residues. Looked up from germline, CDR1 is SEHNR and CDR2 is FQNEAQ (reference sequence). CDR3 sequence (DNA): TGTGCCAGCAGCTTCCGGGAAAGCAATGAAAAACTGTTTTTT. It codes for CASSFRESNEKLFF.

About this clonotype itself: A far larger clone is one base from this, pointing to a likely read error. The CDR3 is CTSGYEQYF. The CDR3, as DNA: TGTACTTCTGGGTACGAGCAGTACTTC. The chain recombines TRBV6-1 with TRBJ2-7, with D uncertain. This CDR3 region has 9 residues. Germline V gene lookup returns CDR1 MNHNS and CDR2 SASEGT.